What follows describes a single T cell receptor (beta chain). Other nucleotide sequences in the sample specify the same CDR3. This entry is derived from a study of blood T cell repertoires in COVID-19. Study overall: PBMCs, B-cell-depleted T cells, or T cells were the source of the cDNA or gDNA that made up the material.

In the authors' methods: Reference gene primer amplification yielded estimated nucleated cell counts. The data were produced by immunoSEQ multiplex PCR, yet TCRdb's version contains in-frame clones alone and is incomplete. Clone size and the V and J calls come from that table; the DNA yielded D and trimming. The sample records about 260,000 clones, about 87% being singletons. Trimming cost V 0 bases and J 3 bases; bases outside gene matches: 2. Per germline, CDR1 SGHRS and CDR2 YFSETQ. This CDR3 has 15 residues. The genes are TRBV5-1 and TRBJ2-3, with 9 bases lining up with TRBD2. The receptor was derived from a woman aged 50 to 65 who had recovered from COVID-19. The sample comprised PBMCs or T cells enriched from blood (not recorded which). The CDR3 loop is CASSLGTSVTDTQYF. In DNA, the CDR3 is TGCGCCAGCAGCTTGGGGACTAGCGTTACAGATACGCAGTATTTT.